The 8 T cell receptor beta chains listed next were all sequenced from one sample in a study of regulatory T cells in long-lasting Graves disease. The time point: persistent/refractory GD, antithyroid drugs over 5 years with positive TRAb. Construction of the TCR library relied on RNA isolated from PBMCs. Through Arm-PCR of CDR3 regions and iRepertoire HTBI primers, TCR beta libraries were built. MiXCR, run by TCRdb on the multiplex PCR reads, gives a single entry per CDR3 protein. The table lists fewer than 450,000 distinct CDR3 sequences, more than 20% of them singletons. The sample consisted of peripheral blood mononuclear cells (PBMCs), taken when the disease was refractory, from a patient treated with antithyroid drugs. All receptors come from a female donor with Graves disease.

This chain's CDR3 is CSVAASETQYF. For the CDR3, the DNA is TGCAGCGTTGCTGCGTCGGAGACCCAGTACTTC. The chain recombines TRBV29-1 with TRBJ2-5; D is undetermined. Deletions cut 4 bases from V and 5 bases from J, with 8 bases between. This CDR3 has 11 residues. CDR1 SQVTM and CDR2 ANQGSEA come from the germline V gene.

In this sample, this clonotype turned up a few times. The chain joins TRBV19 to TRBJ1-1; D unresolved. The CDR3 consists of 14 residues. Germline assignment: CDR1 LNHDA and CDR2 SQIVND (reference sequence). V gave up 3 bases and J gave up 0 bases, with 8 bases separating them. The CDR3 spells CASSIGIMNTEAFF. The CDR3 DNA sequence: TGTGCCAGTAGTATCGGCATCATGAACACTGAAGCTTTCTTT.

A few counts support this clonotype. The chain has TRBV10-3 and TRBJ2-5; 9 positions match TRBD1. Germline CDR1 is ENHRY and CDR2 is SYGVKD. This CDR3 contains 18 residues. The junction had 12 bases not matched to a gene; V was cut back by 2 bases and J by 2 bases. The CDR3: CAISERADNRGRQETQYF. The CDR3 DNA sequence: TGTGCCATCAGTGAGAGAGCGGACAACAGGGGGCGGCAAGAGACCCAGTACTTC.

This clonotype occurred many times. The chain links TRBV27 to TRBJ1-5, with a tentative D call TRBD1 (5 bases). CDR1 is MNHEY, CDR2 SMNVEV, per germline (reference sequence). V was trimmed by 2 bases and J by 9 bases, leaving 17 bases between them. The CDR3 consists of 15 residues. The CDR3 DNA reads TGTGCCAGCAGTTTAGTTGGGGCAGGCGATGGGCCCCAGCATTTT. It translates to CASSLVGAGDGPQHF.

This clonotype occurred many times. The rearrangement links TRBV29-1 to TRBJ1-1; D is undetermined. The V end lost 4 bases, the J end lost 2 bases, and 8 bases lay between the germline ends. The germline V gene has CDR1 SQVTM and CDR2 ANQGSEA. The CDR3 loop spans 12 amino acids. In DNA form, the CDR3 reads TGCAGCGTTGCCGGGAGCAACACTGAAGCTTTCTTT. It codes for CSVAGSNTEAFF.

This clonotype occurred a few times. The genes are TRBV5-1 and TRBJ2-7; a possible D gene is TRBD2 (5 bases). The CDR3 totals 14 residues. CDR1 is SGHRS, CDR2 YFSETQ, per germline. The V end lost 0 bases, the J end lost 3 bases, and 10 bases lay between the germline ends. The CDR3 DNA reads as TGCGCCAGCAGCTTGGGGGTAGCGAGCTACGAGCAGTACTTC. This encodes CASSLGVASYEQYF. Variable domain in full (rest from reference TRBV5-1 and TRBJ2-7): KAGVTQTPRYLIKTRGQQVTLSCSPISGHRSVSWYQQTPGQGLQFLFEYFSETQRNKGNFPGRFSGRQFSNSRSEMNVSTLELGDSALYLCASSLGVASYEQYFGPGTRLTVT.

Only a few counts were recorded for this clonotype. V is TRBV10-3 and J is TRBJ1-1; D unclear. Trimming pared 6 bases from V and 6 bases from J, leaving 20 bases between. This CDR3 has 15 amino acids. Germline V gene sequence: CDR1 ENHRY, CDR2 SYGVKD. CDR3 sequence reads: CAISPEPPGASEAFF. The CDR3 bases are TGTGCCATCAGCCCGGAACCCCCGGGAGCGTCTGAAGCTTTCTTT.

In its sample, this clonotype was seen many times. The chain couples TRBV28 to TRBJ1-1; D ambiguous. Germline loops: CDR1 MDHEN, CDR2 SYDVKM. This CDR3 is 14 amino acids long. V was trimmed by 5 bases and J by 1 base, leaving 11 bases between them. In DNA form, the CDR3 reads TGTGCCAGCAGTCCCTCCCGACGGAACACTGAAGCTTTCTTT. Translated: CASSPSRRNTEAFF.